This note documents a single TCR beta chain sequence. This sample stems from a study of blood T cell repertoires in COVID-19. Study in general: The samples span acute and convalescent COVID-19 from the United States, Italy and Spain.

Using immunoSEQ multiplex PCR, the repertoire was profiled, and TCRdb retains in-frame clones only, with some absent. This sample has around 38,000 clones, with nearly 90% found just once. This clonotype was sampled from a man aged 60-69 years with COVID-19, enrolled during active disease. The sequencing sample was made of peripheral blood.

In DNA, the CDR3 is TGTGCCAGCAGTGGTGGAGACCGGGACAGGGTACTGGGAGGCAGCAATCAGCCCCAGCATTTT. It is translated as CASSGGDRDRVLGGSNQPQHF. The chain is built from TRBV2 and TRBJ1-5, with 9 bases matching TRBD1. This CDR3 spans 21 amino acids. V gave up 4 bases and J gave up 1 base; unmatched junction bases: 20. CDR1 is SNHLY, CDR2 FYNNEI, per germline. Variable domain in full (rest from reference TRBV2 and TRBJ1-5): EPEVTQTPSHQVTQMGQEVILRCVPISNHLYFYWYRQILGQKVEFLVSFYNNEISEKSEIFDDQFSVERPDGSNFTLKIRSTKLEDSAMYFCASSGGDRDRVLGGSNQPQHFGDGTRLSIL.